Following are 26 T cell receptor beta chains from one sample sequenced in a study of cytomegalovirus exposure and HLA in healthy donors. With 60 Vbeta and 13 Jbeta primers, the PCR was carried out. Some clones are missing from TCRdb's copy, which holds only in-frame ones; the method was immunoSEQ multiplex PCR. The repertoire consists of under 200,000 clones, with roughly 80% occurring once and the leading ten covering about 2.9%. Sequenced: PBMCs. All receptors derive from a female donor in good health and CMV-seronegative.

The chain is built from TRBV13 and TRBJ2-1; TRBD1 is a possible D gene (5 bases). V lost 5 bases to trimming and J lost 4 bases, with 27 bases between them. This CDR3 region has 19 residues. Germline CDR1 and CDR2: PRHDT and FYEKMQ (reference sequence). The CDR3 coding sequence is TGTGCCAGCAGCCCCAGGGTATTCAAAACCGTTTCGATATACAATGAGCAGTTCTTC. This encodes CASSPRVFKTVSIYNEQFF.

This chain uses TRBV29-1 with TRBJ1-2, with D possibly TRBD1 on 5 matching bases. Germline CDR1 and CDR2: SQVTM and ANQGSEA. The germline V and J ends were trimmed by 4 bases and 6 bases, with 15 bases remaining between them. The CDR3 length is 13 residues. CDR3 sequence (DNA): TGCAGCGTTGCATTGGGGCAGAGCGATGGCTACACCTTC. Translated, it gives CSVALGQSDGYTF.

Here the CDR3 reads CASRPYRVGDYGYTF. CDR3 bases: TGTGCCAGCAGACCCTACAGGGTAGGAGACTATGGCTACACCTTC. The chain employs TRBV6-5 and TRBJ1-2; perhaps TRBD1 as D (6 bases). V dropped 6 bases and J dropped 3 bases, with 17 bases sitting between them. The germline V gene has CDR1 MNHEY and CDR2 SVGAGI. This CDR3 contains 15 residues.

The CDR3 is CASSLGQYYGYTF. CDR3 coding DNA: TGTGCCAGCAGCTTAGGGCAGTACTATGGCTACACCTTC. The chain combines TRBV7-9 with TRBJ1-2; D is ambiguous. This CDR3 comprises 13 residues. From germline, CDR1 is SEHNR and CDR2 FQNEAQ (reference sequence). The V gene lost 1 base and the J gene lost 3 bases, with 6 bases spanning the gap.

V gene TRBV7-2 combines with J gene TRBJ2-3; 9 positions match TRBD2. CDR3 length equals 17 residues. The V gene end was trimmed by 4 bases and the J gene end by 2 bases; junction bases not matched to a gene: 10. Per germline, CDR1 SGHTA and CDR2 FQGNSA. CDR3 coding DNA: TGTGCCAGCAGCTCAAGAGCGGGGGGCTACAACACAGATACGCAGTATTTT. It specifies CASSSRAGGYNTDTQYF.

This chain joins TRBV7-3 and TRBJ2-7; 14 bases align to TRBD2. V gave up 5 bases and J gave up 3 bases; unmatched junction bases: 3. This CDR3 comprises 15 residues. Germline V CDR1 and CDR2: SGHTA, FQGTGA. CDR3 loop: CASSLGTSGGYEQYF. CDR3 DNA sequence: TGTGCCAGCAGCCTAGGGACTAGCGGGGGCTACGAGCAGTACTTC.

The chain recombines TRBV30 with TRBJ1-5; 7 nucleotides align to TRBD1. Germline CDR1 is GTSNPN and CDR2 is SVGIG (reference sequence). The CDR3 loop spans 13 amino acids. V dropped 5 bases and J dropped 7; count of bases not matched to a gene: 8. The CDR3 is CAWETGRGQPQHF. The CDR3 region has the DNA TGTGCCTGGGAGACAGGGAGAGGGCAGCCCCAGCATTTT. Using reference TRBV30 and TRBJ1-5 for the parts outside the CDR3, the full variable domain is SQTIHQWPATLVQPVGSPLSLECTVEGTSNPNLYWYRQAAGRGLQLLFYSVGIGQISSEVPQNLSASRPQDRQFILSSKKLLLSDSGFYLCAWETGRGQPQHFGDGTRLSIL.

The gene calls are TRBV7-9 and TRBJ1-4; 9 nucleotides agree with TRBD1. Germline CDR1 and CDR2: SEHNR and FQNEAQ (reference sequence). The CDR3 covers 15 residues. J lost 5 bases, V lost 5 bases, and 6 bases had no gene match. For the CDR3, the DNA is TGTGCCAGCAGCCCATTTGGGACAGGGAATGAAAAACTGTTTTTT. Translating gives CASSPFGTGNEKLFF.

The chain has TRBV15 and TRBJ2-7, with 7 bases identical to TRBD1. V lost 4 bases, J lost 3 bases, and 9 bases stayed unmatched. The CDR3 totals 15 residues. The germline gives CDR1 LNHNV, CDR2 YYDKDF (reference sequence). The CDR3 region has the DNA TGTGCCACCAGCATGGACCGGGACAGAGGCTACGAGCAGTACTTC. It yields the protein CATSMDRDRGYEQYF.

As DNA, the CDR3 is TGCGCCAGCAGCACCGGGACTAGTAGTTTTGCAGATACGCAGTATTTT. Its translation: CASSTGTSSFADTQYF. The rearrangement links TRBV5-1 to TRBJ2-3; 8 positions agree with TRBD2. Germline V CDR1 and CDR2: SGHRS, YFSETQ. This CDR3 comprises 16 residues. The V and J ends lost 4 bases and 4 bases, in that order; junction bases with no gene match: 11.

The chain links TRBV18 to TRBJ2-3; 8 bases are a match to TRBD2. J was trimmed by 0 bases and V by 1 base; bases with no gene match: 9. This CDR3 is 18 amino acids long. Germline V gives CDR1 KGHSH, CDR2 LQKENI. CDR3 nucleotides: TGTGCCAGCTCACCACTAGCTGGACTAGCCGAAAGCACAGATACGCAGTATTTT. Residues: CASSPLAGLAESTDTQYF.

This clone was seen a handful of times. The chain carries TRBV6-1 and TRBJ2-1; TRBD2 matches at 13 bases. Germline trimming cut 4 bases from V and 9 bases from J; bases unmatched to any gene: 12. Germline assignment: CDR1 MNHNS and CDR2 SASEGT. The CDR3 covers 17 residues. CDR3 DNA sequence: TGTGCCAGCAGTGGGGAAGGACTAGCGGGAGATGCCGGTGAGCAGTTCTTC. Translated, it gives CASSGEGLAGDAGEQFF.

This chain joins TRBV5-1 and TRBJ2-1; 8 bases are shared with TRBD2. CDR3 length: 15 residues. With V trimmed by 4 bases and J by 4 bases, 7 bases remained unmatched. Germline V gene lookup returns CDR1 SGHRS and CDR2 YFSETQ. CDR3 protein: CASSEGTRGYNEQFF. The CDR3 DNA reads TGCGCCAGCAGCGAAGGGACTAGGGGTTACAATGAGCAGTTCTTC.

This clone was detected ten times or more. The chain employs TRBV27 and TRBJ1-2; TRBD1 matches at 7 bases. The CDR3 loop spans 13 amino acids. Germline V CDR1 and CDR2: MNHEY, SMNVEV (reference sequence). J was trimmed by 4 bases and V by 5 bases; bases with no gene match: 4. This CDR3 is CASSADRLYGYTF. The CDR3 nucleotides read TGTGCCAGCAGTGCGGACAGGCTCTATGGCTACACCTTC.

The chain employs TRBV28 and TRBJ2-7, with 10 bases that match TRBD1. Germline CDR1 reads MDHEN; CDR2 reads SYDVKM. This CDR3 is built from 16 residues. J lost 0 bases, V lost 4 bases, and 6 bases had no gene match. Here the CDR3 reads CASSSSGTGASYEQYF. The CDR3 DNA follows: TGTGCCAGCAGTTCATCCGGGACAGGGGCCTCCTACGAGCAGTACTTC.

In DNA form, the CDR3 reads TGTGCCAGTAGCATAAGGACAGGTGAAGCTTTCTTT. Translation gives CASSIRTGEAFF. V and J are TRBV19 and TRBJ1-1, with 7 nucleotides matching TRBD1. CDR1 is LNHDA and CDR2 is SQIVND in the germline V gene (reference sequence). There are 12 residues in the CDR3. After removal of 6 bases from V and 7 bases from J, the junction contained 5 bases not matched to a gene.

The chain uses TRBV7-9 and TRBJ1-1; a weak D match, TRBD1 (6 bases). Germline V gives CDR1 SEHNR, CDR2 FQNEAQ (reference sequence). Between the trimmed V and J ends, which lost 0 bases and 7 bases, there was a span of 18 bases. The CDR3 runs to 16 residues. The DNA for the CDR3 is TGTGCCAGCAGCTTAGCGCAGGAGACAGGCTCCCTTGAAGCTTTCTTT. This encodes CASSLAQETGSLEAFF.

The rearrangement links TRBV5-1 to TRBJ2-1, with 8 positions matching TRBD1. CDR1 SGHRS and CDR2 YFSETQ come from the germline V gene. With V trimmed by 0 bases and J by 4 bases, 3 bases remained unmatched. There are 15 residues in the CDR3. The CDR3 DNA sequence: TGCGCCAGCAGCTTGGACAGGGGGAGTTACAATGAGCAGTTCTTC. This translates into CASSLDRGSYNEQFF.

The chain has TRBV15 and TRBJ1-5, with a weak D call TRBD1 (6 bases). Germline V lookup: CDR1 LNHNV, CDR2 YYDKDF (reference sequence). Trimming shortened V by 2 bases and J by 6 bases, and 11 bases separated the two germline ends. The CDR3 totals 14 residues. Here the CDR3 reads CATSRPGGGQPQHF. Written as DNA, the CDR3 is TGTGCCACCAGCAGACCTGGGGGCGGTCAGCCCCAGCATTTT. The full variable domain, rest sourced from reference TRBV15 and TRBJ1-5, is DAMVIQNPRYQVTQFGKPVTLSCSQTLNHNVMYWYQQKSSQAPKLLFHYYDKDFNNEADTPDNFQSRRPNTSFCFLDIRSPGLGDTAMYLCATSRPGGGQPQHFGDGTRLSIL.

This sequence joins TRBV7-9 and TRBJ1-1; maybe TRBD1 (5 bases). Germline lookup yields CDR1 SEHNR and CDR2 FQNEAQ (reference sequence). CDR3 length equals 15 residues. Deletions cut 1 base from V and 5 bases from J, with 14 bases between. Written as DNA, the CDR3 is TGTGCCAGCAGCTTAGAGGAGGGGATCATGACTGAAGCTTTCTTT. Its translation is CASSLEEGIMTEAFF.

The chain is built from TRBV28 and TRBJ2-5, with TRBD1 identical over 7 bases. CDR3 size: 15 residues. V lost 6 bases and J lost 0; bases outside the gene matches: 7. CDR1 MDHEN and CDR2 SYDVKM come from the germline V gene. The CDR3 coding sequence is TGTGCCAGCAGATCGGAGGACAGGTACCAAGAGACCCAGTACTTC. This codes for CASRSEDRYQETQYF.

This sequence joins TRBV9 and TRBJ1-5; D is perhaps TRBD1 (5 bases). CDR1 and CDR2 (germline): SGDLS, YYNGEE. V lost 9 bases and J lost 0, with 10 bases in between. The CDR3 is made up of 13 amino acids. CDR3 sequence reads: CAISDSSNQPQHF. As DNA, the CDR3 is TGTGCCATCTCCGACAGTAGCAATCAGCCCCAGCATTTT.

The chain uses TRBV28 and TRBJ1-6; D is ambiguous. The CDR3 loop spans 15 amino acids. In germline, CDR1 is MDHEN, CDR2 SYDVKM. Trimming removed 3 bases at V and 7 bases at J, with 13 bases between. For the CDR3, the DNA is TGTGCCAGCAGTTTGGTCGGAGGGCGGAATTCACCCCTCCACTTT. This sequence encodes CASSLVGGRNSPLHF.

This clone was seen once. The chain employs TRBV19 and TRBJ2-7; D perhaps matches TRBD1 (5 bases). Trimming cost V 1 base and J 2 bases, with 9 bases left between them. Germline V gene data show CDR1 as LNHDA and CDR2 as SQIVND (reference sequence). This CDR3 contains 14 residues. The CDR3 nucleotides are TGTGCCAGTAGTATAGGTGCAGGGACCTACGAGCAGTACTTC. It codes for CASSIGAGTYEQYF.

This clone has just one count. This chain uses TRBV6-4 with TRBJ2-7, with 12 bases identical to TRBD2. CDR1 is MRHNA and CDR2 is SNTAGT in the germline V gene. The junction had 3 bases not matched to a gene; V was cut back by 6 bases and J by 3 bases. The CDR3 has 14 amino acids. CDR3 bases: TGTGCCAGCAGCCGACTAGCGGGAGTCTACGAGCAGTACTTC. It translates to CASSRLAGVYEQYF.

This chain connects TRBV7-8 to TRBJ1-2, with D uncertain. The CDR3 covers 13 residues. Germline V gene data show CDR1 as SGHVS and CDR2 as FQNEAQ. Trimming pared 5 bases from V and 4 bases from J, leaving 11 bases between. The DNA of the CDR3 is TGTGCCAGCAGCCCAGATCCTCCCTATGGCTACACCTTC. Its translation: CASSPDPPYGYTF.